This paragraph reports one T cell receptor (beta chain). Antigen: not known. Other DNA sequences within the sample encode an identical CDR3. The source of the sample is a study of cytomegalovirus exposure and HLA in healthy donors. Study findings and constraints: The later analysis indicated that the majority of CMV-associated TCR beta chains appeared HLA-restricted. Segments of the TCR beta V type were, in most cases, productive about 87% or about 30% of the time in an earlier analysis.

The PCR made use of 60 Vbeta and 13 Jbeta primers. Per the original data handling: Some 11 million of the 60 million to 80 million unique TCR beta chains counted in a later analysis were shared. Libraries were prepared by immunoSEQ multiplex PCR; TCRdb keeps only in-frame clonotypes and omits some of them. D and trimming come from the DNA, and the V and J calls and clone size come from that table. Among 100,000 to 140,000 clones, roughly 80% were seen once, and the ten largest hold 2% to 2.5%. The CDR3 totals 13 residues. Trimming shortened V by 0 bases and J by 3 bases, and 6 bases separated the two germline ends. CDR1 and CDR2 from the germline V gene are PRHDT and FYEKMQ (reference sequence).

The gene calls are TRBV13 and TRBJ2-7; no reliable D call. Sequencing was performed on PBMCs. This TCR came from a man aged 30 to 45 in good health and CMV-seronegative. CDR3 amino acids: CASSLGRSYEQYF. CDR3 sequence (DNA): TGTGCCAGCAGCTTAGGGCGTAGCTACGAGCAGTACTTC.